Described below is a single T cell receptor beta chain sequence and its context. Antigen: not known. This CDR3 contains 16 residues. Germline assignment: CDR1 SGHDT and CDR2 YYEEEE. J was trimmed by 2 bases and V by 2 bases; bases with no gene match: 7. The sample belongs to a study of cytomegalovirus exposure and HLA in healthy donors. Whole-study results and caveats: The authors listed 150 or so TCR beta chains as cytomegalovirus-associated.

Sequencing was performed with immunoSEQ multiplex PCR; in TCRdb, only in-frame clones are kept and a portion is missing. The data show some 150,000 clones, with 70% to 90% seen just once and approximately 3.2% held by the top ten. The material sequenced was PBMCs. The chain uses TRBV5-6 and TRBJ1-1; TRBD1 matches at 9 bases. The source of this sequence is a woman aged 18-30 years in good health and CMV-seropositive. CDR3 in DNA: TGTGCCAGCAGCTTAATAAGGGACAGGGATAACACTGAAGCTTTCTTT. Residues: CASSLIRDRDNTEAFF.